This entry features one T cell receptor (beta chain) sequence. This record belongs to a study of blood T cell repertoires in COVID-19. Study-level background: The United States, Italy and Spain supplied acute and convalescent COVID-19 samples.

Study members were between 18 and 89 years old and lived in 20 to 30 US regions. Trimming cost V 5 bases and J 0 bases, with 11 bases left between them. The CDR3 covers 15 residues. Per germline, CDR1 SEHNR and CDR2 FQNEAQ (reference sequence). Authors' analysis steps: Estimation of nucleated cell counts was performed using reference gene primer amplification. TCRdb's table, derived via immunoSEQ multiplex PCR, lists solely in-frame clones and lacks some. Clonal size and the V and J genes are those of that table, whereas D and trimming came from the DNA. The repertoire includes about 190,000 clones, roughly 83% of them detected once, and under 4% sits in the top ten.

The sequenced material came from PBMCs or T cells enriched from blood (not recorded which). The clonotype comes from a woman aged 25 to 39 who had recovered from COVID-19. V gene TRBV7-9 combines with J gene TRBJ1-3; D is possibly TRBD1 (6 bases). The CDR3 is CASSPIQGSGNTIYF. The CDR3 DNA reads TGTGCCAGCAGCCCAATACAGGGCTCTGGAAACACCATATATTTT.